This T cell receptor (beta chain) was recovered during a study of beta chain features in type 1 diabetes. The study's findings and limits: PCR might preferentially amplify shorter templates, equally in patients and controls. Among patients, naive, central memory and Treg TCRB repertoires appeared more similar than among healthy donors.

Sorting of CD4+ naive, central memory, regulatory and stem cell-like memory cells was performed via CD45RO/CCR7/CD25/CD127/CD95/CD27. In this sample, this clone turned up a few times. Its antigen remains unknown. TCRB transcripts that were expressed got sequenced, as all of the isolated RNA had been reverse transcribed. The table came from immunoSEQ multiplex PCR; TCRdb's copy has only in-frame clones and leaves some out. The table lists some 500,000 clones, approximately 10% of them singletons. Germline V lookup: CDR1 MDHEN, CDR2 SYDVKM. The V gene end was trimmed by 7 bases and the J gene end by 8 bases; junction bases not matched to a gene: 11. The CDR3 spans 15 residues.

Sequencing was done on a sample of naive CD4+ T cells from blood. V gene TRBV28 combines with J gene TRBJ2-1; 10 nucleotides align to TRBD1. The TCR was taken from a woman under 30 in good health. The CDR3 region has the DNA TGTGCCAGCATTTTTGCAGGGACAGGGGAAGATGAGCAGTTCTTC. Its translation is CASIFAGTGEDEQFF.